These T cell receptor beta chains were read from a single sample in a study of cytomegalovirus exposure and HLA in healthy donors. Profiling relied on immunoSEQ multiplex PCR, and the TCRdb table lists in-frame clones only, not all of them. Of roughly 100,000 clones in the sample, roughly two thirds were seen once. Sequences were obtained from PBMCs. These receptors were obtained from a female donor in good health and CMV-seronegative. Each CDR3 is given with its conserved first and last residue. Each record gives: V gene, D gene, CDR3 length, J gene, clone size, CDR3 protein, CDR3 DNA. A D gene is named only where the DNA matches it firmly. Clone size appears in some rows only: once, few, many, or a class for an expanded clone.

TRBV9	.	13	TRBJ2-1	.	CASSLWAGNEQFF	TGTGCCAGCAGCTTATGGGCGGGCAATGAGCAGTTCTTC
TRBV10-3	.	13	TRBJ2-3	.	CAIGTPRADTQYF	TGTGCCATCGGGACACCGAGGGCAGATACGCAGTATTTT
TRBV7-8	TRBD2	19	TRBJ2-4	.	CASSLGGLAGAGAKNIQYF	TGTGCCAGCAGCTTAGGCGGGCTAGCGGGAGCGGGGGCCAAAAACATTCAGTACTTC
TRBV30	TRBD2	11	TRBJ2-5	once	CAWSMGGAQYF	TGTGCCTGGAGCATGGGGGGGGCCCAGTACTTC
TRBV6-5	.	13	TRBJ2-4	.	CASKGRPANIQYF	TGTGCCAGCAAGGGGAGGCCGGCCAACATTCAGTACTTC
TRBV12-5	TRBD1	16	TRBJ1-4	once	CASGLQRTGSKEKLFF	TGTGCTAGTGGTTTGCAGAGGACAGGAAGTAAAGAAAAACTGTTTTTT
TRBV28	TRBD1	12	TRBJ1-2	.	CASRRQGGGYTF	TGTGCCAGCAGACGACAGGGGGGCGGCTACACCTTC
TRBV14	.	16	TRBJ2-7	few	CASSPPRGLASYEQYF	TGTGCCAGCAGCCCTCCCAGAGGGCTAGCGAGCTACGAGCAGTACTTC
TRBV11-3	.	15	TRBJ2-7	.	CASSLKQGGSYEQYF	TGTGCCAGCAGCTTAAAGCAGGGGGGCTCCTACGAGCAGTACTTC
TRBV10-3	TRBD1	16	TRBJ2-5	.	CAISEEPGQGGETQYF	TGTGCCATCAGTGAGGAACCGGGACAGGGTGGGGAGACCCAGTACTTC
TRBV6-5	.	13	TRBJ1-6	.	CASLQGFGSPLHF	TGTGCCAGCTTACAGGGTTTCGGCTCACCCCTCCACTTT
TRBV7-2	TRBD2	17	TRBJ2-2	.	CAILNAGGPAGTGELFF	TGTGCCATATTAAACGCGGGAGGGCCTGCCGGAACCGGGGAGCTGTTTTTT
TRBV27	.	15	TRBJ2-2	.	CASSLRGVGAGELFF	TGTGCCAGCAGTTTACGTGGAGTAGGCGCCGGGGAGCTGTTTTTT
TRBV7-6	.	17	TRBJ2-1	few	CASSLGGRLGSYNEQFF	TGTGCCAGCAGCTTAGGAGGTCGACTAGGGTCCTACAATGAGCAGTTCTTC
TRBV15	.	13	TRBJ1-1	.	CATTSGKRTEAFF	TGTGCCACCACGTCGGGGAAAAGGACTGAAGCTTTCTTT